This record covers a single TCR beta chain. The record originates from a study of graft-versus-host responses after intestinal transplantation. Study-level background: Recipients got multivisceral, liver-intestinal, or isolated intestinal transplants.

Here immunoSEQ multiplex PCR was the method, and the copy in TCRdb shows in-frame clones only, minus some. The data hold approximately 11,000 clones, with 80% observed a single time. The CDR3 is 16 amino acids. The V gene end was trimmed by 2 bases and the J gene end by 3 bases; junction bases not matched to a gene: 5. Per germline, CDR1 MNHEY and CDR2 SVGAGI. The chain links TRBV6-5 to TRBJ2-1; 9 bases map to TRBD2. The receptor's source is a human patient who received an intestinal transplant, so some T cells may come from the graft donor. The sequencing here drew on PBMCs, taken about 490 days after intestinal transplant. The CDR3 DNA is TGTGCCAGCAGTTACGGCGAAGCGGGGGGCTACAATGAGCAGTTCTTC. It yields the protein CASSYGEAGGYNEQFF.